This T cell receptor beta chain appears in the sequencing data of a study of cytomegalovirus exposure and HLA in healthy donors. The study's findings and limits: Altogether, about 160 TCR beta chains were recorded as cytomegalovirus-associated.

From germline, CDR1 is SGHNT and CDR2 YYREEE (reference sequence). The CDR3 consists of 17 residues. The V and J ends lost 5 bases and 4 bases, in that order; junction bases with no gene match: 11. The donors were members of the validation cohort, which comprised about 120 subjects and was separate from the first cohort of more than 500 subjects. Regarding this clone: Its antigen is not identified.

Assay used: immunoSEQ multiplex PCR; TCRdb lists only in-frame clones, some missing. The table lists roughly 130,000 clones, 85% to 90% of them singletons. This rearrangement joins TRBV5-4 to TRBJ2-2; 10 bases are shared with TRBD1. The sequenced sample was PBMCs. The source is a man younger than 40 in good health and CMV-seronegative. The CDR3 DNA is TGTGCCAGCAGGTTCCTAGCCGGGACAGGGGCCACCGGGGAGCTGTTTTTT. It is translated as CASRFLAGTGATGELFF.